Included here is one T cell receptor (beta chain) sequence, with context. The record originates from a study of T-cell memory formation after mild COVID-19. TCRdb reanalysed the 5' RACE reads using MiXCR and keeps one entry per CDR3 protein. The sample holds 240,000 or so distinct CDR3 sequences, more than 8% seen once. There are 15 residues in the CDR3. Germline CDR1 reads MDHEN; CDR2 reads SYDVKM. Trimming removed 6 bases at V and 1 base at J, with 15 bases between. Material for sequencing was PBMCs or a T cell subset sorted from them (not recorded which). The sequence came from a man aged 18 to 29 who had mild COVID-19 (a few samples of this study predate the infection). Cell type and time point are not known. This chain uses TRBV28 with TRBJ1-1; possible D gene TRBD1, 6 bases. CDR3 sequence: CASSQRGGGNTEAFF. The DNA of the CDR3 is TGTGCCAGCAGCCAGAGAGGGGGGGGGAACACTGAAGCTTTCTTT. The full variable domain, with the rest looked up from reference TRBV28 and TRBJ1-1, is DVKVTQSSRYLVKRTGEKVFLECVQDMDHENMFWYRQDPGLGLRLIYFSYDVKMKEKGDIPEGYSVSREKKERFSLILESASTNQTSMYLCASSQRGGGNTEAFFGQGTRLTVV.